These T cell receptor beta chains were read from a single sample in a study of Ad26.COV2.S vaccination and SARS-CoV-2 variants. The protocol was immunoSEQ multiplex PCR, while the TCRdb copy is restricted to in-frame clones and leaves out a portion. The table lists about 480,000 clones, roughly 87% of them singletons. Source: peripheral blood, taken in a trial of Ad26.COV2.S vaccine versus placebo. The receptors were sampled from a person aged 18-65 years who received the Ad26.COV2.S COVID-19 vaccine or a placebo. The CDR3 runs from the conserved cysteine through the conserved F or W. Fields, in order: V gene, D gene, J gene, clone size, CDR3 DNA, CDR3 protein. The D gene is left open where the match is weak. Rows may omit the clone size; those that give it use once, few, many or a size class.

>TRBV2|NA|TRBJ2-2|NA
TGTGCCAGCAGTGTAAAGAATACCGGGGAGCTGTTTTTT
CASSVKNTGELFF
>TRBV27|TRBD1|TRBJ1-1|NA
TGTGCCAGCAGTTTCCTAACAGGGGGTGAAGCTTTCTTT
CASSFLTGGEAFF
>TRBV19|TRBD1|TRBJ1-3|NA
TGTGCCAGTAGTGCGGGACAGGGATCCCGCCGGGAAGGAAACACCATATATTTT
CASSAGQGSRREGNTIYF
>TRBV3-1/TRBV3-2|NA|TRBJ2-3|few
TGTGCCAGCAGCCAAAGACTAGGCCGCACAGATACGCAGTATTTT
CASSQRLGRTDTQYF
>TRBV28|NA|TRBJ2-1|NA
TGTGCCAGCAGTCCGCCGGGCCCATATTACAATGAGCAGTTCTTC
CASSPPGPYYNEQFF
>TRBV27|TRBD2|TRBJ2-7|NA
TGTGCCAGCAGTCCTCGACTAGCGGGAGGACTCCTATACGAGCAGTACTTC
CASSPRLAGGLLYEQYF
>TRBV27|NA|TRBJ1-2|NA
TGTGCCAGCAGTCCTCCCATGGGGGCGGGCTATGGCTACACCTTC
CASSPPMGAGYGYTF
>TRBV30|NA|TRBJ1-5|NA
TGTGCCTGGAGTACAGGGTTAGGGAATCAGCCCCAGCATTTT
CAWSTGLGNQPQHF
>TRBV7-8|TRBD2|TRBJ2-3|NA
TGTGCCAGCAGCAGCCAACTAGCGGGTAACACAGATACGCAGTATTTT
CASSSQLAGNTDTQYF
>TRBV10-3|TRBD1|TRBJ1-1|NA
TGTGCCATCAGTGGACAGGGAAACACTGAAGCTTTCTTT
CAISGQGNTEAFF
>TRBV6-5|TRBD1|TRBJ2-1|NA
TGTGCCAGCAGTTCATCCGGGACAGGACAGTTCTTC
CASSSSGTGQFF
>TRBV5-1|NA|TRBJ1-6|NA
TGCGCCAGCAGCTTGGGCGGGAACTATAATTCACCCCTCCACTTT
CASSLGGNYNSPLHF
>TRBV10-3|NA|TRBJ1-5|NA
TGTGCCATCAGTGAGTCCCACGGGGGGCCCCAGCATTTT
CAISESHGGPQHF
>TRBV5-1|TRBD2|TRBJ2-7|NA
TGCGCCAGCAGCCCGGATGGACTAGCGGGAGTGGTGCAGTACTTC
CASSPDGLAGVVQYF
>TRBV3-1/TRBV3-2|NA|TRBJ2-5|NA
TGTGCCAGCAGCCAAGAATTGAAAGAGACCCAGTACTTC
CASSQELKETQYF
>TRBV7-2|TRBD2|TRBJ2-7|NA
TGTGCCAGCAGCTTAGTTTCGGGACTAGCGGGAGGCGAGCAGTACTTC
CASSLVSGLAGGEQYF
>TRBV6-5|NA|TRBJ2-7|once
TGTGCCAGCCGCTTGACAGGAGGCTACGAGCAGTACTTC
CASRLTGGYEQYF
>TRBV2|TRBD2|TRBJ2-3|NA
TGTGCCAGCAGTGAAAGGTCGGGACTAGCGTCAGATACGCAGTATTTT
CASSERSGLASDTQYF
>TRBV27|NA|TRBJ2-7|few
TGTGCCAGCAGTTTCTCGGGGCCCTACGAGCAGTACTTC
CASSFSGPYEQYF
>TRBV11-3|TRBD2|TRBJ2-7|NA
TGTGCCAGCAGCTTAGGCCCTAGCGGGGAATACGAGCAGTACTTC
CASSLGPSGEYEQYF
>TRBV28|NA|TRBJ1-2|NA
TGTGCCAGCAGTCTAGGGGGAGGGCTTACAGGTGGCTACACCTTC
CASSLGGGLTGGYTF
>TRBV18|NA|TRBJ1-3|NA
TGTGCCAGCTCACCACTCGGTGAGATGAAGGACACCATATATTTT
CASSPLGEMKDTIYF
>TRBV7-2|NA|TRBJ2-3|NA
TGTGCCAGCAGCTTAGCGATCGAAGGGACCCCAGCGAAAAAGTCGGATACGCAGTATTTT
CASSLAIEGTPAKKSDTQYF
>TRBV14|NA|TRBJ2-1|NA
TGTGCCAGCAGGGACTTTTATAACAATGAGCAGTTCTTC
CASRDFYNNEQFF
>TRBV30|TRBD1|TRBJ2-1|NA
TGTGCCTGGAGCCCCGGGACAGGGATTGTGCAGTTCTTC
CAWSPGTGIVQFF
>TRBV6-6|NA|TRBJ2-3|NA
TGTGCCAGCAGTGGTGGGGGGTCTAGCACAGATACGCAGTATTTT
CASSGGGSSTDTQYF
>TRBV7-2|NA|TRBJ2-5|NA
TGTGCCAGCAGCCCGCAGGCGTCTCGGGTTGGAGAGACCCAGTACTTC
CASSPQASRVGETQYF
>TRBV27|NA|TRBJ2-2|NA
TGTGCCAGCAGTTTTGTTGGCCAGGGCAGGAACACCGGGGAGCTGTTTTTT
CASSFVGQGRNTGELFF
>TRBV24-1|NA|TRBJ1-5|NA
TGTGCCACCAGTGACCGAGCCGGGGGCAATCAGCCCCAGCATTTT
CATSDRAGGNQPQHF
>TRBV12-3/TRBV12-4|NA|TRBJ2-7|NA
TGTGCCAGCCTCTCCGAGCAGTACTTC
CASLSEQYF
>TRBV7-9|TRBD1|TRBJ2-1|NA
TGTGCCAGCAGCTTAGGGGGACAGCCATACAATGAGCAGTTCTTC
CASSLGGQPYNEQFF
>TRBV28|TRBD1|TRBJ1-1|once
TGTGCCAGCAGTTTATGGTGGCAGGGGGAGAACACTGAAGCTTTCTTT
CASSLWWQGENTEAFF
>TRBV11-1|NA|TRBJ2-1|once
TGTGCCAGCAGCCCCTGGGAGGGGGCGAGGAATGAGCAGTTCTTC
CASSPWEGARNEQFF
>TRBV29-1|NA|TRBJ1-1|NA
TGCAGCGCTCGAGCTTACACTGAAGCTTTCTTT
CSARAYTEAFF
>TRBV19|TRBD1|TRBJ1-5|NA
TGTGCCAGTAGCGGGACAGGGAATCAGCCCCAGCATTTT
CASSGTGNQPQHF
>TRBV6-5|NA|TRBJ1-1|NA
TGTGCCAGCAGTTACCAAGACCCAGGTGTACCCACTGAAGCTTTCTTT
CASSYQDPGVPTEAFF
>TRBV6-5|NA|TRBJ2-6|NA
TGTGCCAGCAGGCAACAGGGTTCCGGGGCCAACGTCCTGACTTTC
CASRQQGSGANVLTF
>TRBV5-1|TRBD1|TRBJ1-6|once
TGCGCCAGCAGCGCTCGGGACAGGGGGCTTAATTCACCCCTCCACTTT
CASSARDRGLNSPLHF
>TRBV11-2|NA|TRBJ2-5|NA
TGTGCCAGCAGCTTAGCCACTCCCGCGGCAGTATTGGATGAGACCCAGTACTTC
CASSLATPAAVLDETQYF
>TRBV24-1|NA|TRBJ2-3|NA
TGTGCCACCAGTGATTTGCGGGACTTACACGGGACAGATACGCAGTATTTT
CATSDLRDLHGTDTQYF
>TRBV11-2|NA|TRBJ2-1|once
TGTGCCAGCAGCTTCCTCACTAGTACCAATGAGCAGTTCTTC
CASSFLTSTNEQFF
>TRBV5-1|NA|TRBJ2-2|NA
TGCGCCAGCAGCTTGGGGCGAGGGACCGGGGAGCTGTTTTTT
CASSLGRGTGELFF
>TRBV6-2/TRBV6-3|NA|TRBJ2-1|NA
TGTGCCAGCAGTTATCTGCCGGGAAGGGCTTCCAATGAGCAGTTCTTC
CASSYLPGRASNEQFF
>TRBV4-3|TRBD1|TRBJ1-6|few
TGCGCCAGCAGCCTTTCGACAGGGGTAGACTCACCCCTCCACTTT
CASSLSTGVDSPLHF
>TRBV29-1|NA|TRBJ1-5|NA
TGCAGCGTTGGGTTCAGGGTCAATCAGCCCCAGCATTTT
CSVGFRVNQPQHF
>TRBV11-1|NA|TRBJ2-5|few
TGTGCCAGCAGCTTAGATGAGTCGGCGGGGGAGACCCAGTACTTC
CASSLDESAGETQYF
>TRBV29-1|TRBD1|TRBJ1-1|once
TGCAGCGTTGACAGGGGGCTGGGCACTGAAGCTTTCTTT
CSVDRGLGTEAFF
>TRBV7-2|NA|TRBJ2-5|NA
TGTGCCAGCAGCTTAGATCGGTGGAGCAGGGAGACCCAGTACTTC
CASSLDRWSRETQYF
>TRBV3-1/TRBV3-2|NA|TRBJ1-2|NA
TGTGCCAGCAGCCAAGACGAACAGGGCCACTACACCTTC
CASSQDEQGHYTF
>TRBV9|TRBD1|TRBJ2-6|NA
TGTGCCAGCAGCGTAGGGGACAGGGGACCTGGGGCCAACGTCCTGACTTTC
CASSVGDRGPGANVLTF
>TRBV7-2|NA|TRBJ1-4|NA
TGTGCCAGCAGCTTAGTCGGGGCAGGGGTTGAAAAACTGTTTTTT
CASSLVGAGVEKLFF